This TCR beta chain stems from a study of cytomegalovirus exposure and HLA in healthy donors. Regarding the study as a whole: First-cohort TCR clusters tended to co-occur in the 95 to 150 validation repertoires, a later analysis found. Cytomegalovirus status was reportedly diagnosed by the classifier with high sensitivity and specificity. As confirmed in vitro, a few CMV-associated chains were specific for CMV antigens.

In its sample, this clone was seen once. Its antigen is currently unknown. V dropped 0 bases and J dropped 4 bases, with 2 bases sitting between them. CDR1 is MNHEY, CDR2 SMNVEV, per germline (reference sequence). This CDR3 is built from 12 residues. The table came from immunoSEQ multiplex PCR; TCRdb's copy has only in-frame clones and leaves some out. The sample lists about 220,000 clones; around 80% were seen once. The chain has TRBV27 and TRBJ2-3, with D uncertain. Sequenced: PBMCs. The TCR sequence derives from a woman aged 25-40 years in good health and CMV-seropositive. This chain's CDR3 is CASSLSPDTQYF. The DNA for the CDR3 is TGTGCCAGCAGTTTATCTCCAGATACGCAGTATTTT.